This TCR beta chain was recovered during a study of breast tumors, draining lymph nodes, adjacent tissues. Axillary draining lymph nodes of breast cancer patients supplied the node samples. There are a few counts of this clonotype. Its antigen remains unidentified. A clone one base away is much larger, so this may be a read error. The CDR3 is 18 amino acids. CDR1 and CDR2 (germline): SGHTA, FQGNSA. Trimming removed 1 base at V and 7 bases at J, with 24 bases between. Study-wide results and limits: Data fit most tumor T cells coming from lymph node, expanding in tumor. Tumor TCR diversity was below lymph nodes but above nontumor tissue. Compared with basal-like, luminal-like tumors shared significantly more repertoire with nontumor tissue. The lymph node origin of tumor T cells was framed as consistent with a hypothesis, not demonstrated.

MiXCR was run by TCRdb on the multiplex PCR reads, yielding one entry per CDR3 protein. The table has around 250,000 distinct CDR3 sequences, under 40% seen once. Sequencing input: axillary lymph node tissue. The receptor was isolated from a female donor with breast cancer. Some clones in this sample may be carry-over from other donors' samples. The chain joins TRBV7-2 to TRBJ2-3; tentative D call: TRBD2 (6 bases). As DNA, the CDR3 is TGTGCCAGCAGCTTAGATGGGGGGTGGGCGGGGACGGCACATACGCAGTATTTT. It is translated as CASSLDGGWAGTAHTQYF.